These 19 T cell receptor beta chains originate from one sample sequenced in a study of OX40 agonist ivuxolimab in advanced cancers. Method: immunoSEQ multiplex PCR; TCRdb's copy keeps in-frame clones and lacks some. The sample comprises over 40,000 clones, more than 65% of which are singletons, and 2.5% to 3.5% rests with the top ten. Here the sequenced sample was CD4+ or CD8+ T cells sorted from blood, taken in a trial of the OX40 agonist ivuxolimab. All receptors come from an adult with an advanced solid tumor such as melanoma, head and neck, liver or kidney cancer.

CDR3 protein: CASSDRVGAEAFF. The CDR3 DNA reads as TGTGCCAGTAGCGACAGGGTCGGGGCTGAAGCTTTCTTT. The V call is TRBV19, the J call TRBJ1-1; TRBD1 matches 7 bases. J gave up 6 bases and V 6 bases, and 7 bases lay outside the gene matches. The CDR3 sequence is 13 residues long. The V gene's germline CDR1 is LNHDA and CDR2 SQIVND (reference sequence).

The genes are TRBV10-1 and TRBJ2-2, with 11 bases lining up with TRBD2. Germline V gene lookup returns CDR1 WNHNN and CDR2 SYGVQD (reference sequence). J was trimmed by 2 bases and V by 5 bases; bases with no gene match: 4. The CDR3 has 16 amino acids. CDR3: CASSSRLAGNTGELFF. For the CDR3, the DNA is TGCGCCAGCAGTTCAAGACTAGCGGGAAACACCGGGGAGCTGTTTTTT.

The gene calls are TRBV10-1 and TRBJ2-7; the match to TRBD1 covers 8 bases. Per germline, CDR1 WNHNN and CDR2 SYGVQD (reference sequence). The CDR3 extends over 14 amino acids. Germline trimming cut 6 bases from V and 6 bases from J; bases unmatched to any gene: 10. This CDR3 is CASSPGQGGSEQYF. In nucleotides, the CDR3 is TGCGCCAGCAGCCCCGGACAGGGAGGTAGCGAGCAGTACTTC.

The chain recombines TRBV7-8 with TRBJ1-2, with 7 bases aligning to TRBD1. Looked up from germline, CDR1 is SGHVS and CDR2 is FQNEAQ. V lost 5 bases and J lost 0; bases outside the gene matches: 6. The CDR3 is 15 amino acids. CDR3 nucleotides: TGTGCCAGCAGCAATGGGGGACAGTCTAACTATGGCTACACCTTC. Amino acids: CASSNGGQSNYGYTF.

As DNA, the CDR3 is TGTGCCAGCAGTCCCCGGGGGACAGTCTCGGGCGGCTACACCTTC. Its translation is CASSPRGTVSGGYTF. The chain joins TRBV6-1 to TRBJ1-2; 7 bases agree with TRBD1. The CDR3 consists of 15 residues. Trimming at V came to 5 bases and at J to 8 bases, leaving 14 bases not matched to a gene. Germline V gene data show CDR1 as MNHNS and CDR2 as SASEGT.

The genes are TRBV11-3 and TRBJ2-3; weak D call: TRBD1 (5 bases). Trimming stripped 5 bases from V and 0 bases from J, with 18 bases between. This CDR3 has 17 residues. Per the germline V gene, CDR1 is SGHNT and CDR2 is YENEEA. The CDR3 loop reads CASSQGAIGLSTDTQYF. CDR3 DNA sequence: TGTGCCAGCAGCCAAGGGGCTATCGGGCTAAGCACAGATACGCAGTATTTT.

V gene TRBV7-3 combines with J gene TRBJ2-5; 10 positions agree with TRBD2. The CDR3 consists of 14 residues. Germline CDR1 is SGHTA and CDR2 is FQGTGA. With V trimmed by 4 bases and J by 4 bases, 3 bases remained unmatched. The CDR3 DNA follows: TGTGCCAGCAGCTCCGGACTAGCGGCAGAGACCCAGTACTTC. Protein sequence: CASSSGLAAETQYF.

This clone has only a few counts. The CDR3 loop is CASTVDSKPLHF. The CDR3 region has the DNA TGTGCCAGTACCGTGGACAGTAAGCCCCTCCACTTT. This chain links TRBV19 with TRBJ1-6; possible D gene TRBD1, 6 bases. The CDR3 consists of 12 residues. The germline V gene encodes CDR1 LNHDA and CDR2 SQIVND (reference sequence). The V and J ends lost 7 bases and 13 bases respectively, with 14 bases between them.

The chain links TRBV23-1 to TRBJ2-1; D is possibly TRBD2 (5 bases). TRBV23-1 is an ORF, with its function uncertain. The CDR3 covers 19 residues. The V and J ends lost 1 base and 4 bases respectively, with 23 bases between them. CDR3 amino acids: CASSQFNGLQIRLYNEQFF. The CDR3 DNA is TGCGCCAGCAGTCAATTTAACGGACTCCAAATCCGGTTATACAATGAGCAGTTCTTC.

The chain employs TRBV18 and TRBJ1-2; 9 bases line up with TRBD1. There are 15 residues in the CDR3. V was pared by 3 bases and J by 4 bases, with 6 bases of the junction left unmatched. Germline CDR1 is KGHSH and CDR2 is LQKENI. CDR3 sequence: CASSPGQGMGYGYTF. The CDR3 region has the DNA TGTGCCAGCTCACCGGGACAGGGTATGGGCTATGGCTACACCTTC.

The chain is built from TRBV28 and TRBJ1-1, with TRBD1 as a possible D gene (5 bases). Germline lookup yields CDR1 MDHEN and CDR2 SYDVKM. V was pared by 6 bases and J by 3 bases, with 14 bases between. CDR3 length: 14 amino acids. CDR3 in DNA: TGTGCCAGCAGGGCCCTCCAGGGTGACACTGAAGCTTTCTTT. This sequence encodes CASRALQGDTEAFF. Full variable domain (missing parts from reference TRBV28 and TRBJ1-1): DVKVTQSSRYLVKRTGEKVFLECVQDMDHENMFWYRQDPGLGLRLIYFSYDVKMKEKGDIPEGYSVSREKKERFSLILESASTNQTSMYLCASRALQGDTEAFFGQGTRLTVV.

CDR3 in amino acids: CASSQVPSGGQETQYF. The DNA for the CDR3 is TGTGCCAGCAGCCAAGTCCCTAGCGGGGGCCAAGAGACCCAGTACTTC. The genes are TRBV4-2 and TRBJ2-5, with TRBD2 matching 10 bases. Germline lookup yields CDR1 LGHNA and CDR2 YNFKEQ. The CDR3 runs to 16 residues. Trimming took 1 base from V and 1 from J; bases not matched to a gene: 3.

This chain uses TRBV19 with TRBJ2-2; D ambiguous. Between the trimmed V and J ends, which lost 5 bases and 0 bases, there was a span of 7 bases. The CDR3 extends over 14 amino acids. Looked up from germline, CDR1 is LNHDA and CDR2 is SQIVND (reference sequence). In DNA, the CDR3 is TGTGCCAGTAGTTCTACCTCGAACACCGGGGAGCTGTTTTTT. Protein sequence: CASSSTSNTGELFF. Filled out from reference TRBV19 and TRBJ2-2, the complete variable domain reads DGGITQSPKYLFRKEGQNVTLSCEQNLNHDAMYWYRQDPGQGLRLIYYSQIVNDFQKGDIAEGYSVSREKKESFPLTVTSAQKNPTAFYLCASSSTSNTGELFFGEGSRLTVL.

The chain combines TRBV27 with TRBJ1-6; D unresolved. With 2 bases removed from V and 7 bases from J, the gap between germline ends came to 9 bases. The germline V gene has CDR1 MNHEY and CDR2 SMNVEV (reference sequence). The CDR3 is 14 residues long. CDR3 DNA: TGTGCCAGCAGTTTAGGCGGCACCAATTCACCCCTCCACTTT. Its protein product is CASSLGGTNSPLHF.

The chain carries TRBV4-1 and TRBJ1-1; TRBD1 matches 7 bases. Looked up from germline, CDR1 is MGHRA and CDR2 is YSYEKL. This CDR3 comprises 15 residues. The junction had 7 bases not matched to a gene; V was cut back by 2 bases and J by 4 bases. This CDR3 reads CASSQSYRGRTEAFF. CDR3 DNA: TGCGCCAGCAGCCAATCCTACAGGGGCCGCACTGAAGCTTTCTTT.

The chain recombines TRBV27 with TRBJ2-7; TRBD2 might be the D (5 bases). Deletions cut 8 bases from V and 7 bases from J, with 24 bases between. The CDR3 is made up of 15 amino acids. CDR1 and CDR2 (germline): MNHEY, SMNVEV (reference sequence). The CDR3 sequence: CASGSLTGTSREQYF. For the CDR3, the DNA is TGTGCCAGCGGATCTCTTACGGGAACGTCGAGGGAGCAGTACTTC.

The chain couples TRBV6-1 to TRBJ2-1, with D possibly matching TRBD1 (5 bases). Germline lookup yields CDR1 MNHNS and CDR2 SASEGT. V gave up 2 bases and J gave up 7 bases, with 9 bases separating them. The CDR3 totals 13 residues. The CDR3 sequence: CASSEFRENEQFF. CDR3 sequence (DNA): TGTGCCAGCAGTGAATTCAGGGAAAATGAGCAGTTCTTC.

This clone appeared a single time. V usage is TRBV15 and J usage is TRBJ1-4; D is unclear. V dropped 0 bases and J dropped 7 bases, with 6 bases sitting between them. Germline CDR1 and CDR2: LNHNV and YYDKDF (reference sequence). The CDR3 loop spans 13 amino acids. CDR3 sequence (DNA): TGTGCCACCAGCAGAGATCATAGTGAAAAACTGTTTTTT. Translation: CATSRDHSEKLFF.

The V and J genes are TRBV7-2 and TRBJ1-5, with 9 positions matching TRBD1. Germline V CDR1 and CDR2: SGHTA, FQGNSA. The trim removed 7 bases at V and 0 bases at J, leaving 13 bases unmatched. This CDR3 spans 18 amino acids. The CDR3 bases are TGTGCCAGCAATAGACGGGACAGGGCCCAATATAGCAATCAGCCCCAGCATTTT. Amino acid sequence: CASNRRDRAQYSNQPQHF.